This TCR beta chain was captured by sequencing in a study (dated by TCRdb to between 2015 and 2016). The germline V gene (reference sequence) gives CDR1 as LNHNV and CDR2 as YYDKDF. From the cysteine up to the phenylalanine, the CDR3 has a length of 13 residues. The entry retains the CDR3 DNA only, 39 bases that are in frame from base 1. V drops 2 bases and J drops 9 bases, leaving 11 bases in between. The library relied on RT-PCR. Instrument on record: Illumina MiSeq. TCRdb itself trimmed the public reads at Q25 with fastp, ran MiXCR and retained productive beta chains. Every distinct CDR3 protein forms one entry, paired with its most common genes and DNA. The sample records more than 600,000 distinct CDR3 sequences, approximately 14% of which are singletons. The top ten clones comprise 3.6% of the sample. This clonotype was picked up many times. The antigen it recognizes is unknown. Qualities for individual bases were not recorded, and no much larger clone is one base off.

Sequenced: memory CD4+ T cells from blood. The rearranged chain carries TRBV15 and TRBJ2-1; the D gene cannot be resolved reliably. This sequence was found in a female donor in good health, serving as a healthy control. CDR3 protein: CATSRLPGVEQFF. The DNA is TGTGCCACCAGCAGACTCCCAGGAGTTGAGCAGTTCTTC.